This T cell receptor beta chain was observed in a study of T cells in Graves' hyperthyroidism and ophthalmopathy. Overall study findings and caveats: Among thyroid clonotypes expanded above 0.001, most also appeared in blood.

Amplification of TCR beta CDR3 regions used RNA as the template. Researchers ran a first-round RT-PCR on the TCR CDR3 using the HTBI primer set. In TCRdb, the multiplex PCR reads were re-called with MiXCR into one record per CDR3 protein. The sample carries about 400,000 distinct CDR3 sequences, 14% to 15% recorded once. The germline V gene encodes CDR1 GTSNPN and CDR2 SVGIG (reference sequence). This CDR3 is 15 amino acids long. Trimming removed 1 base from V and 2 bases from J, with 14 bases in between. Hyperthyroidism was newly diagnosed in patients aged 18 to 65 (duration under 2 months). The PBMCs were taken from around 9 ml of fresh peripheral blood. This clonotype appeared many times. Its antigen remains unknown.

The source of this sequence is a woman in her 30s with Graves' hyperthyroidism. The specimen sequenced was blood. V gene TRBV30 combines with J gene TRBJ1-2; weak D call: TRBD1 (5 bases). The DNA of the CDR3 is TGTGCCTGGAGTGGGAAAGGGGTCCTGAACTATGGCTACACCTTC. This gives the protein CAWSGKGVLNYGYTF.